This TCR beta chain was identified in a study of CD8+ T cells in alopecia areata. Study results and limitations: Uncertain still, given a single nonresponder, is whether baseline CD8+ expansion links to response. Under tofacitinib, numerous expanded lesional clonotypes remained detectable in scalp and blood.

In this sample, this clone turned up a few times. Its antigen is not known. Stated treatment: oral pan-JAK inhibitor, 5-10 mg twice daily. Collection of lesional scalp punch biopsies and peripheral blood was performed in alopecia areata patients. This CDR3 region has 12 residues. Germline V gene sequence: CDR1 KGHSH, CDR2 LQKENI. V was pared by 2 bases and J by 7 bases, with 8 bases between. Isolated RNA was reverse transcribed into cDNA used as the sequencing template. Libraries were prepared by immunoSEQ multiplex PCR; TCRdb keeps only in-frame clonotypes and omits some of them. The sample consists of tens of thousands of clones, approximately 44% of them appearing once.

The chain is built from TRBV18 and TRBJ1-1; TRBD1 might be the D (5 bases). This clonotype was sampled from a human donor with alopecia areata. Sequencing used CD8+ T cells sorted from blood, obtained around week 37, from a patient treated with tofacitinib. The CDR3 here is CASSPGHLEAFF. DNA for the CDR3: TGTGCCAGCTCACCAGGACATCTTGAAGCTTTCTTT.